Below, one T cell receptor (beta chain) is given with its context. These data are taken from a study of blood T cell repertoires in COVID-19. The protocol was immunoSEQ multiplex PCR, while the TCRdb copy is restricted to in-frame clones and leaves out a portion. This sample has fewer than 80,000 clones, with about four fifths found just once. CDR1 and CDR2 from the germline V gene are SNHLY and FYNNEI. The CDR3 extends over 14 amino acids. V was cut by 7 bases and J by 7 bases, with 14 bases left in between. This sequence joins TRBV2 and TRBJ1-6, with D perhaps matching TRBD1 (5 bases). Material: peripheral blood. The receptor comes from a man in his forties or fifties with COVID-19, enrolled during active disease. In nucleotides, the CDR3 is TGTGCCAGCATCAGGGAATCCCCCAATTCACCCCTCCACTTT. It codes for CASIRESPNSPLHF.